The 5 T cell receptor beta chains below come from one sample, sequenced in a study of blood T cell repertoires in COVID-19. Assay used: immunoSEQ multiplex PCR; TCRdb lists only in-frame clones, some missing. The sample carries roughly 230,000 clones, about 80% recorded once. The sample was PBMCs or T cells enriched from blood (not recorded which). The receptors were sampled from a man aged 45-65 years who had recovered from COVID-19.

The CDR3 DNA reads as TGTGCCAGCAGCGTCGGACTAGCGGGAGCGGCCGGGGAGCTGTTTTTT. This gives the protein CASSVGLAGAAGELFF. The V and J genes are TRBV9 and TRBJ2-2; 13 nucleotides line up with TRBD2. The germline V gene encodes CDR1 SGDLS and CDR2 YYNGEE. Losses at the gene ends were 2 bases for V and 6 bases for J; bases not matched to a gene: 4. The CDR3 covers 16 residues. The whole variable domain, remainder taken from reference TRBV9 and TRBJ2-2, is DSGVTQTPKHLITATGQRVTLRCSPRSGDLSVYWYQQSLDQGLQFLIQYYNGEERAKGNILERFSAQQFPDLHSELNLSSLELGDSALYFCASSVGLAGAAGELFFGEGSRLTVL.

The rearrangement uses TRBV9 and TRBJ2-3; 10 positions agree with TRBD2. This CDR3 has 17 residues. Trimming at V came to 3 bases and at J to 4 bases, leaving 11 bases not matched to a gene. Germline V gene sequence: CDR1 SGDLS, CDR2 YYNGEE. CDR3 residues: CASSAIGGGLAPDTQYF. CDR3 DNA: TGTGCCAGCAGCGCCATAGGTGGGGGACTAGCGCCAGATACGCAGTATTTT.

This clone was observed a handful of times. Other nucleotide sequences in the sample specify the same CDR3. The chain links TRBV11-3 to TRBJ2-7; 8 nucleotides agree with TRBD2. The CDR3 totals 14 residues. With V trimmed by 5 bases and J by 2 bases, 5 bases remained unmatched. Germline CDR1 SGHNT, CDR2 YENEEA. The CDR3 protein is CASSLSGRTYEQYF. In DNA, the CDR3 is TGTGCCAGCAGCCTGAGCGGGAGAACCTACGAGCAGTACTTC.

The genes are TRBV7-2 and TRBJ2-2; D call uncertain. The V end was cut by 6 bases, the J end by 3 bases, with 14 bases between. Germline CDR1 reads SGHTA; CDR2 reads FQGNSA. The CDR3 runs to 15 residues. As DNA, the CDR3 is TGTGCCAGCAGGCGTCTTGGGCCGTACACCGGGGAGCTGTTTTTT. Protein sequence: CASRRLGPYTGELFF.

The chain couples TRBV18 to TRBJ2-5, with D perhaps TRBD2 (6 bases). The CDR3 length is 13 residues. The V end lost 3 bases, the J end lost 5 bases, and 10 bases lay between the germline ends. Germline CDR1 reads KGHSH; CDR2 reads LQKENI. The CDR3 DNA is TGTGCCAGCTCACCGGTCAGCGGGGAGACCCAGTACTTC. Its translation is CASSPVSGETQYF.